These 2 T cell receptor beta chains were sequenced from one sample in a study of OX40 agonist ivuxolimab in advanced cancers. Generated by immunoSEQ multiplex PCR, the TCRdb table keeps only in-frame clones and is missing some. The sample lists 76,000 or so clones, 65% to 90% occurring once. Material: CD4+ or CD8+ T cells sorted from blood, obtained in a trial of the OX40 agonist ivuxolimab. All receptors derive from an adult with an advanced solid tumor such as melanoma, head and neck, liver or kidney cancer.

This clone came up a few times. J is TRBJ2-3 and V is TRBV12-5; 8 bases match TRBD1. Unmatched junction bases numbered 3, after V lost 1 base and J lost 6 bases. Germline-derived CDR1 and CDR2 are LGHNT and FRNRAP. This CDR3 is 14 amino acids long. CDR3 coding DNA: TGTGCTAGTGGTTTGGGGGGACAGGCCGATACGCAGTATTTT. Amino acid sequence: CASGLGGQADTQYF.

This chain joins TRBV7-8 and TRBJ1-1; no clear D gene. With 5 bases removed from V and 0 bases from J, the gap between germline ends came to 13 bases. CDR3 length: 15 residues. Germline loops: CDR1 SGHVS, CDR2 FQNEAQ. In DNA form, the CDR3 reads TGTGCCAGCAGCCACCGGGAGGGCATGAACACTGAAGCTTTCTTT. Its translation: CASSHREGMNTEAFF.